The rows below give T cell receptor beta chains drawn from one sample of a study of early T cells in non-severe SARS-CoV-2 infection. TCRdb reanalysed the 5' RACE reads using MiXCR and keeps one entry per CDR3 protein. The sample contains 40,000 to 50,000 distinct CDR3 sequences, approximately 5.1% of which appear only once. Material: whole blood, obtained at baseline. These receptors originate from an adult who was a healthcare worker with PCR-confirmed SARS-CoV-2 infection or an uninfected control (not recorded which). Both conserved end residues are part of each CDR3. D genes are given only for firm matches. Expanded clones are given a class, and other clones once, few, many or no size at all.

>TRBJ2-7|many|TRBV12-3/TRBV12-4|-
CASSLGIAGKLGEQYF
TGTGCCAGCAGTTTAGGGATTGCGGGGAAGCTCGGCGAGCAGTACTTC
>TRBJ2-7|many|TRBV18|-
CASSLSAGSVPYEQYF
TGTGCCAGCTCACTGTCGGCGGGGTCCGTGCCCTACGAGCAGTACTTC
>TRBJ1-1|many|TRBV5-1|-
CASSLGLRGNTEAFF
TGCGCCAGCAGCTTGGGATTACGGGGGAACACTGAAGCTTTCTTT
>TRBJ2-7|many|TRBV28|-
CASSLSWGDSEQYF
TGTGCCAGCAGTTTATCTTGGGGGGACTCCGAGCAGTACTTC
>TRBJ1-3|many|TRBV2|-
CASSVKEYTIYF
TGTGCCAGCAGTGTAAAGGAGTACACCATATATTTT
>TRBJ2-5|-|TRBV4-1|TRBD1
CASSQDTGARQETQYF
TGCGCCAGCAGCCAAGACACAGGGGCCCGCCAAGAGACCCAGTACTTC
>TRBJ2-7|-|TRBV15|-
CATSRGFGAYEQYF
TGTGCCACCAGCAGAGGGTTCGGAGCCTACGAGCAGTACTTC
>TRBJ2-7|few|TRBV6-5|TRBD1
CASSFGQGLYEQYF
TGTGCCAGCAGTTTTGGACAGGGTCTCTACGAGCAGTACTTC
>TRBJ2-3|many|TRBV5-1|-
CASSAGTPSTDTQYF
TGCGCCAGCAGCGCCGGGACTCCTAGCACAGATACGCAGTATTTT
>TRBJ2-1|many|TRBV24-1|-
CATSDVWGKNEQFF
TGTGCCACCAGTGATGTCTGGGGGAAGAATGAGCAGTTCTTC
>TRBJ2-7|few|TRBV20-1|-
CSASFPGTREQYF
TGCAGTGCTTCCTTTCCCGGGACGAGGGAGCAGTACTTC
>TRBJ2-7|many|TRBV20-1|TRBD1
CSATRQGSNAYEQYF
TGCAGTGCTACAAGACAGGGAAGTAACGCGTACGAGCAGTACTTC
>TRBJ2-1|many|TRBV3-1|TRBD2
CASSQVPSGSNGEQFF
TGTGCCAGCAGCCAAGTTCCTAGCGGGAGTAACGGTGAGCAGTTCTTC
>TRBJ1-4|many|TRBV7-6|TRBD1
CASSLGTGAEKLFF
TGTGCCAGCAGCTTAGGGACAGGAGCTGAAAAACTGTTTTTT
>TRBJ2-2|-|TRBV15|-
CATSRDKYADTGELFF
TGTGCCACCAGCAGAGATAAATATGCGGACACCGGGGAGCTGTTTTTT
>TRBJ2-7|many|TRBV30|TRBD2
CAWSGPGLAGNYEQYF
TGTGCCTGGAGCGGCCCGGGACTAGCGGGTAACTACGAGCAGTACTTC
>TRBJ2-2|-|TRBV7-9|TRBD1
CASSVDRGRKSTGELFF
TGTGCCAGCAGCGTGGACAGGGGGCGTAAATCCACCGGGGAGCTGTTTTTT
>TRBJ2-7|many|TRBV7-9|TRBD2
CASSFPSGRYEQYF
TGTGCCAGCAGCTTTCCTAGCGGGAGGTACGAGCAGTACTTC
>TRBJ2-5|many|TRBV9|TRBD1
CASSVRPTGAQETQYF
TGTGCCAGCAGCGTACGCCCTACAGGGGCCCAAGAGACCCAGTACTTC
>TRBJ1-5|-|TRBV7-2|TRBD1
CASSSGQGDQPQHF
TGTGCCAGCAGCTCAGGACAGGGTGACCAGCCCCAGCATTTT
>TRBJ2-5|-|TRBV24-1|TRBD1
CATSDLEGGEGQETQYF
TGTGCCACCAGTGATTTGGAAGGGGGCGAGGGCCAAGAGACCCAGTACTTC
>TRBJ1-4|many|TRBV11-2|-
CASSSGLGATNEKLFF
TGTGCCAGCAGCTCAGGCCTGGGGGCCACTAATGAAAAACTGTTTTTT
>TRBJ1-6|-|TRBV2|-
CASTLDSNSPLHF
TGTGCCAGCACCTTGGACAGTAATTCACCCCTCCACTTT
>TRBJ1-2|many|TRBV12-3/TRBV12-4|-
CASSFWASGYGYTF
TGTGCCAGCAGTTTCTGGGCCTCGGGTTATGGCTACACCTTC
>TRBJ1-1|few|TRBV7-9|-
CASSLTGPREAFF
TGTGCCAGCAGCTTAACGGGACCCCGTGAAGCTTTCTTT
>TRBJ2-7|few|TRBV28|-
CASREDSLAYEQYF
TGTGCCAGCAGGGAAGACAGCCTGGCCTACGAGCAGTACTTC
>TRBJ2-1|few|TRBV7-9|-
CASSQGNNEQFF
TGTGCCAGCAGCCAAGGGAACAATGAGCAGTTCTTC
>TRBJ2-7|many|TRBV30|-
CAWSVGNSYEQYF
TGTGCCTGGAGTGTAGGGAACTCTTACGAGCAGTACTTC
>TRBJ2-1|few|TRBV24-1|-
CATSDHAGLPTYNEQFF
TGTGCCACCAGTGACCACGCCGGACTACCTACCTACAATGAGCAGTTCTTC
>TRBJ1-2|few|TRBV2|TRBD1
CASSGGTAFF
TGTGCCAGCAGCGGCGGGACAGCCTTCTTC
>TRBJ2-3|many|TRBV5-1|TRBD2
CASSRLAGVGPDTQYF
TGCGCCAGCAGCAGGCTTGCGGGGGTTGGCCCAGATACGCAGTATTTT
>TRBJ1-4|-|TRBV12-3/TRBV12-4|TRBD1
CASSSGQGPNEKLFF
TGTGCCAGCAGTTCCGGACAGGGGCCTAATGAAAAACTGTTTTTT
>TRBJ2-7|few|TRBV29-1|TRBD1
CSAMGQGMTHEQYF
TGCAGCGCTATGGGACAGGGGATGACCCACGAGCAGTACTTC
>TRBJ1-1|many|TRBV12-3/TRBV12-4|-
CASSLLMHDTEAFF
TGTGCCAGCAGCTTGCTAATGCATGACACTGAAGCTTTCTTT
>TRBJ2-2|many|TRBV7-3|-
CASSRGTPNTGELFF
TGTGCCAGCAGCCGTGGGACGCCGAACACCGGGGAGCTGTTTTTT
>TRBJ1-5|many|TRBV6-1|TRBD1
CASSRDSEHQPQHF
TGTGCCAGCAGCCGGGACAGCGAGCATCAGCCCCAGCATTTT
>TRBJ1-2|few|TRBV30|TRBD1
CAWSVTGQGYTF
TGTGCCTGGAGTGTGACAGGGCAAGGCTACACCTTC
>TRBJ1-1|many|TRBV11-3|-
CASSLGRGRLTEAFF
TGTGCCAGCAGCTTAGGACGGGGCAGGCTCACTGAAGCTTTCTTT
>TRBJ2-2|few|TRBV27|TRBD2
CASSPGIGLAGTGELFF
TGTGCCAGCAGCCCAGGGATAGGACTAGCGGGCACCGGGGAGCTGTTTTTT
>TRBJ1-2|many|TRBV11-2|-
CASSVDPSAYGYTF
TGTGCCAGCAGCGTCGACCCGAGCGCCTATGGCTACACCTTC
>TRBJ2-7|-|TRBV7-9|TRBD2
CASSLLRSGRAGEQYF
TGTGCCAGCAGCTTATTACGTAGTGGGAGGGCCGGCGAGCAGTACTTC
>TRBJ2-7|many|TRBV9|TRBD1
CASSEPGQGSYEQYF
TGTGCCAGCAGCGAACCGGGACAGGGTTCCTACGAGCAGTACTTC
>TRBJ2-3|few|TRBV5-1|TRBD2
CASSLGTSGSGTDTQYF
TGCGCCAGCAGCTTGGGTACTAGCGGGAGTGGCACAGATACGCAGTATTTT
>TRBJ2-2|many|TRBV12-3/TRBV12-4|TRBD2
CASRLAGGRTGELFF
TGTGCCAGCAGACTAGCGGGAGGGCGGACCGGGGAGCTGTTTTTT
>TRBJ2-5|many|TRBV7-2|-
CASSHRPISYGRRTQYF
TGTGCCAGCAGCCACCGCCCCATTAGTTACGGGAGAAGGACCCAGTACTTC
>TRBJ1-2|many|TRBV10-3|-
CAISEVDGLNYGYTF
TGTGCCATCAGTGAGGTGGACGGACTCAACTATGGCTACACCTTC
>TRBJ2-2|many|TRBV20-1|TRBD2
CSARDRAGGNTGELFF
TGCAGTGCTAGAGACAGGGCGGGAGGGAACACCGGGGAGCTGTTTTTT
>TRBJ1-6|many|TRBV19|-
CASSIWGVNSPLHF
TGTGCCAGTAGTATATGGGGCGTTAATTCACCCCTCCACTTT
>TRBJ2-1|many|TRBV20-1|TRBD2
CSARTSGNPYNEQFF
TGCAGTGCCCGGACTAGCGGGAACCCCTACAATGAGCAGTTCTTC
>TRBJ1-3|many|TRBV9|-
CASSEREGSGNTIYF
TGTGCCAGCAGCGAGAGGGAAGGCTCTGGAAACACCATATATTTT
>TRBJ2-6|few|TRBV5-4|-
CASSLGHSGANVLTF
TGTGCCAGCAGCTTGGGACACTCTGGGGCCAACGTCCTGACTTTC
>TRBJ2-7|many|TRBV15|-
CATSRDRASSYEQYF
TGTGCCACCAGCAGAGACAGGGCCTCCTCCTACGAGCAGTACTTC
>TRBJ2-7|many|TRBV6-5|TRBD2
CASSYIASGGGYEQYF
TGTGCCAGCAGTTATATAGCTAGCGGGGGGGGTTACGAGCAGTACTTC
>TRBJ1-2|many|TRBV19|-
CASSIAHGNYGYTF
TGTGCCAGTAGTATAGCCCACGGGAACTATGGCTACACCTTC